A single sample is the source of the 30 T cell receptor beta chains below, sequenced in a study of low-dose radiotherapy and immunotherapy resistance in tumors. First-strand cDNA used TRAV- and TRBV-specific primers, covering alpha and beta chains. Both a constant-region primer and a V-primer adapter served to amplify TCRs across approximately 19 PCR cycles. Each CDR3 protein is one row after TCRdb ran MiXCR on the reads. The sample yields tens of thousands of distinct CDR3 sequences, about 17% seen once. Time point meaning: after trial treatment. Treatment here: LDRT plus nivolumab, ipilimumab, low-dose cyclophosphamide and aspirin (RACIN trial). The sequences come from PBMCs, collected after low-dose radiotherapy plus immunotherapy. The source is a male donor with prostate cancer.

In regard to this clonotype: With only one base between it and a far larger clone, this is likely a read error. The CDR3 sequence is CASSVVGGSSYNSPLHF. The CDR3 DNA follows: TGTGCCAGCAGTGTAGTAGGGGGGAGCTCCTATAATTCACCCCTCCACTTT. The chain carries TRBV6-6 and TRBJ1-6, with D tentatively TRBD1 (6 bases). Germline V gene lookup returns CDR1 MNHNY and CDR2 SVGAGI (reference sequence). The CDR3 is made up of 17 amino acids. Trimming removed 5 bases at V and 0 bases at J, with 14 bases between.

This clonotype was counted at least ten times. This chain connects TRBV20-1 to TRBJ1-1; maybe TRBD1 (6 bases). Germline CDR1 and CDR2: DFQATT and SNEGSKA (reference sequence). The CDR3 runs to 12 residues. Trimming left V 5 bases short and J 0 bases short, with 7 bases between. This CDR3 is CSARTVNTEAFF. DNA for the CDR3: TGCAGTGCTCGGACAGTGAACACTGAAGCTTTCTTT.

A few counts support this clonotype. V is TRBV2 and J is TRBJ2-2; D tentatively fits TRBD1 or TRBD2 (5 bases each). Germline values: CDR1 SNHLY, CDR2 FYNNEI. Trimming pared 7 bases from V and 0 bases from J, leaving 9 bases between. This CDR3 has 14 residues. The CDR3 bases are TGTGCCAGCATAACGGGACCGAACACCGGGGAGCTGTTTTTT. This gives the protein CASITGPNTGELFF.

In this sample, this clonotype turned up many times. The chain joins TRBV7-2 to TRBJ2-1, with D unclear. The V end was cut by 5 bases, the J end by 1 base, with 15 bases between. This CDR3 has 16 residues. Germline V lookup: CDR1 SGHTA, CDR2 FQGNSA. This chain's CDR3 is CASSLAFGPSYNEQFF. CDR3 bases: TGTGCCAGCAGCCTTGCTTTTGGACCATCCTACAATGAGCAGTTCTTC.

At least ten counts were recorded for this clonotype. The chain joins TRBV29-1 to TRBJ1-1; the D gene is possibly TRBD1 (5 bases). This CDR3 has 10 residues. Germline assignment: CDR1 SQVTM and CDR2 ANQGSEA. The V and J ends lost 7 bases and 5 bases respectively, with 8 bases between them. The CDR3 coding sequence is TGCAGCGGGGGGAGGACTGAAGCTTTCTTT. It is translated as CSGGRTEAFF.

This clonotype appeared many times. The V and J genes are TRBV20-1 and TRBJ2-4, with D perhaps TRBD2 (6 bases). V lost 7 bases and J 5 bases, leaving 15 bases between the germline ends. This CDR3 region has 13 residues. Germline loops: CDR1 DFQATT, CDR2 SNEGSKA (reference sequence). The DNA for the CDR3 is TGCAGTGGCCTCCGGGACTCAGAAAACATTCAGTACTTC. It is translated as CSGLRDSENIQYF.

This clonotype was seen repeatedly, ten times or more. The J gene is TRBJ2-2, the V gene TRBV7-2; D is perhaps TRBD1 or TRBD2 (5 bases each). Germline V gene sequence: CDR1 SGHTA, CDR2 FQGNSA. The CDR3 length is 15 residues. Trimming took 5 bases from V and 6 from J, leaving 16 bases between them. The CDR3: CASSAMWGKSGELFF. CDR3 coding DNA: TGTGCCAGCAGCGCAATGTGGGGGAAGTCCGGGGAGCTGTTTTTT.

As regards this clonotype: A far larger clone lies a single base away; this is likely a read error. The gene calls are TRBV7-9 and TRBJ2-5; 10 bases line up with TRBD2. The CDR3 spans 17 residues. Germline-derived CDR1 and CDR2 are SEHNR and FQNEAQ (reference sequence). J lost 11 bases, V lost 8 bases, and 23 bases had no gene match. CDR3 sequence reads: CASGDTSGIRTVNEQYF. CDR3 DNA sequence: TGTGCCAGCGGTGATACTAGCGGGATACGGACGGTCAATGAGCAGTACTTC.

Notes on this clonotype: With a much larger clone just one base away, this may be a read error. The V gene is TRBV28, the J gene TRBJ2-7; TRBD1 agrees at 7 bases. Germline values: CDR1 MDHEN, CDR2 SYDVKM. The V segment lost 6 bases and the J segment 0 bases; nucleotides outside the gene matches: 11. This CDR3 region has 16 residues. CDR3 bases: TGTGCCAGCAGCACCAAGGACAGGTCGAGCTCCTACGAGCAGTACTTC. This gives the protein CASSTKDRSSSYEQYF.

This clonotype was recorded only once. Since a much larger clone is just one base distant, this may be a read error. This sequence joins TRBV20-1 and TRBJ2-1, with 10 positions matching TRBD2. Germline CDR1 is DFQATT and CDR2 is SNEGSKA (reference sequence). After removal of 6 bases from V and 10 bases from J, the junction contained 9 bases not matched to a gene. The CDR3 has 13 amino acids. CDR3 sequence: CSAPLAGAYEQFF. As DNA, the CDR3 is TGCAGTGCGCCCCTAGCGGGGGCCTACGAGCAGTTCTTC.

This clonotype was recorded many times. The chain has TRBV12-3 or TRBV12-4 and TRBJ2-1; D might be TRBD1 (5 bases). Between the trimmed V and J ends, which lost 8 bases and 10 bases, there was a span of 12 bases. CDR3 size: 11 residues. CDR3 in amino acids: CASGHPGEQFF. CDR3 coding DNA: TGTGCCAGCGGACACCCTGGCGAGCAGTTCTTC.

This clonotype was counted many times. J is TRBJ2-3 and V is TRBV20-1; D not resolved. The length of the CDR3 is 10 residues. Trimming cost V 6 bases and J 2 bases, with 3 bases left between them. CDR1 and CDR2 from the germline V gene are DFQATT and SNEGSKA (reference sequence). In DNA form, the CDR3 reads TGCAGTGCAAACACAGATACGCAGTATTTT. This sequence encodes CSANTDTQYF.

There are many counts of this clonotype. CDR3 DNA: TGTGCCAGCAGTTCAAATGAGCAGTTCTTC. Translation gives CASSSNEQFF. The rearrangement links TRBV27 to TRBJ2-1; no clear D gene. This CDR3 has 10 amino acids. The V and J ends lost 4 bases and 7 bases respectively, with 2 bases between them. The germline V gene has CDR1 MNHEY and CDR2 SMNVEV (reference sequence).

In this sample, this clonotype turned up many times. The chain carries TRBV7-9 and TRBJ1-6; 7 bases align to TRBD1. Trimming took 1 base from V and 9 from J; bases not matched to a gene: 18. Germline lookup yields CDR1 SEHNR and CDR2 FQNEAQ (reference sequence). This CDR3 is 19 amino acids long. CDR3 residues: CASSLGGRAGGSIGSPLHF. The CDR3 region has the DNA TGTGCCAGCAGCTTAGGGGGTAGGGCAGGGGGTTCGATCGGTTCACCCCTCCACTTT.

In its sample, this clonotype was seen many times. The genes are TRBV7-9 and TRBJ2-7, with 10 bases matching TRBD2. Germline V gene lookup returns CDR1 SEHNR and CDR2 FQNEAQ (reference sequence). V was pared by 0 bases and J by 8 bases, with 10 bases of the junction left unmatched. The CDR3 consists of 16 residues. This CDR3 reads CASSLARVTSGTKQYF. CDR3 coding DNA: TGTGCCAGCAGCTTAGCGCGGGTAACTAGCGGGACAAAGCAGTACTTC.

This clonotype was observed at least ten times. The chain joins TRBV29-1 to TRBJ1-4, with 7 bases aligning to TRBD1. The CDR3 is 15 amino acids. Germline-derived CDR1 and CDR2 are SQVTM and ANQGSEA. The junction had 12 bases not matched to a gene; V was cut back by 7 bases and J by 4 bases. CDR3 sequence reads: CSARGDRSNNEKLFF. The CDR3 region has the DNA TGCAGCGCCAGAGGGGACAGAAGCAATAATGAAAAACTGTTTTTT.

The V call is TRBV5-1, the J call TRBJ2-7; 14 positions match TRBD2. Germline V gene data show CDR1 as SGHRS and CDR2 as YFSETQ. V trimming: 4 bases; J trimming: 6 bases; junction bases outside the gene matches: 6. This CDR3 has 15 residues. The CDR3 is CASSEGLAGVREQYF. CDR3 coding DNA: TGCGCCAGCAGCGAGGGACTAGCGGGAGTCCGCGAGCAGTACTTC.

This clonotype was recorded many times. This CDR3 reads CASSLPSGTQETQYF. The CDR3 DNA follows: TGTGCCAGCAGCTTACCTAGCGGGACCCAAGAGACCCAGTACTTC. The chain has TRBV7-2 and TRBJ2-5, with 9 bases identical to TRBD2. The germline V gene has CDR1 SGHTA and CDR2 FQGNSA. Trimming cost V 2 bases and J 1 base; bases outside gene matches: 2. The CDR3 spans 15 residues.

This clonotype was detected many times. At one end the junction does not follow the germline gene, possibly because of a read error. This chain connects TRBV5-1 to TRBJ1-5; D unclear. This CDR3 has 17 residues. Germline lookup yields CDR1 SGHRS and CDR2 YFSETQ. CDR3 sequence (DNA): TGTGCCAGCAGCCAAGATAGAGGCAGCTATAGCAATCAGCCCCAGCATTTT. Translation gives CASSQDRGSYSNQPQHF.

This clonotype has at least ten counts. This sequence joins TRBV24-1 and TRBJ2-3; TRBD1 aligns across 7 bases. CDR1 and CDR2 (germline): KGHDR, SFDVKD. The CDR3 sequence is 13 residues long. Trimming removed 9 bases from V and 3 bases from J; junction bases left unmatched: 5. The CDR3 DNA is TGTGCCACCGGGGGACAGAATACAGATACGCAGTATTTT. Protein product: CATGGQNTDTQYF.

The rearrangement joins TRBV20-1 to TRBJ1-1, with a weak D call TRBD1 (5 bases). Trimming pared 0 bases from V and 5 bases from J, leaving 16 bases between. The CDR3 has 15 amino acids. CDR1 and CDR2 from the germline V gene are DFQATT and SNEGSKA (reference sequence). The CDR3 coding sequence is TGCAGTGCTAGAGATCCTGGGGGACCTGGTACTGAAGCTTTCTTT. Translation: CSARDPGGPGTEAFF.

This clonotype was detected ten times or more. The genes are TRBV28 and TRBJ1-5; D may be TRBD1 (5 bases). The CDR3 sequence is 14 residues long. Germline values: CDR1 MDHEN, CDR2 SYDVKM. The ends were cut back, 7 bases at V and 4 bases at J, with 14 bases in the middle. CDR3 coding DNA: TGTGCCAGCAAACCCGGGACTCTGAATCAGCCCCAGCATTTT. Translating gives CASKPGTLNQPQHF.

Ten or more counts support this clonotype. This rearrangement joins TRBV6-6 to TRBJ1-5; a weak D match, TRBD1 (6 bases). V lost 6 bases and J lost 4, with 13 bases in between. The CDR3 extends over 14 amino acids. Germline CDR1 and CDR2: MNHNY and SVGAGI (reference sequence). The CDR3 sequence is CASSGQRWNQPQHF. For the CDR3, the DNA is TGTGCCAGCAGCGGACAGAGATGGAATCAGCCCCAGCATTTT.

Many counts were recorded for this clonotype. V gene TRBV27 combines with J gene TRBJ2-7; a weak D match, TRBD2 (5 bases). The CDR3 is made up of 14 amino acids. Germline V CDR1 and CDR2: MNHEY, SMNVEV (reference sequence). The V gene lost 5 bases and the J gene lost 5 bases, with 16 bases spanning the gap. The CDR3 spells CASSNPKRGNEQYF. CDR3 DNA sequence: TGTGCCAGCAGTAACCCAAAACGGGGAAACGAGCAGTACTTC.

This clonotype showed up many times. The CDR3 sequence is CASSLGTSGYSTDTQYF. CDR3 DNA sequence: TGTGCCAGCAGCTTAGGGACTAGCGGGTATAGCACAGATACGCAGTATTTT. The chain is built from TRBV7-2 and TRBJ2-3; 11 nucleotides line up with TRBD2. The trim removed 1 base at V and 0 bases at J, leaving 3 bases unmatched. Germline values: CDR1 SGHTA, CDR2 FQGNSA. The CDR3 length is 17 residues.

This clonotype was counted at least ten times. The CDR3 DNA follows: TGTGCCAGCAGCTTAATTAGCAATGAGCAGTTCTTC. Translation gives CASSLISNEQFF. J is TRBJ2-1 and V is TRBV7-2; D is uncertain. Germline V gene sequence: CDR1 SGHTA, CDR2 FQGNSA. V lost 2 bases and J 6 bases, leaving 5 bases between the germline ends. CDR3 length: 12 residues.

V is TRBV7-3 and J is TRBJ2-3; D unclear. V lost 5 bases, J lost 2 bases, and 8 bases lay in between. The CDR3 sequence is 13 residues long. Germline loops: CDR1 SGHTA, CDR2 FQGTGA. The CDR3 region is CASSLYLTDTQYF. The CDR3 nucleotides read TGTGCCAGCAGCCTGTATCTCACAGATACGCAGTATTTT.

In this sample, this clonotype turned up many times. This chain uses TRBV4-3 with TRBJ2-7; 10 nucleotides line up with TRBD2. The CDR3 extends over 18 amino acids. Germline CDR1 is LGHNA and CDR2 is YSLEER. With V trimmed by 0 bases and J by 4 bases, 12 bases remained unmatched. The CDR3 DNA is TGCGCCAGCAGCCAAGATCCCCCCCGGACTAGCGGAGTTTACGAGCAGTACTTC. It encodes CASSQDPPRTSGVYEQYF.

This clonotype was observed many times. The chain uses TRBV23-1 and TRBJ1-4; tentative D call: TRBD1 (5 bases). TRBV23-1 belongs to the ORF category, with a function that is uncertain. Trimming stripped 3 bases from V and 17 bases from J, with 22 bases between. The CDR3 totals 14 residues. The CDR3 nucleotides are TGCGCCAGCAGTCATTCCGGGACCCAAAAAGGACTTTTTTTT. The encoded protein is CASSHSGTQKGLFF.

The table lists this clonotype with many counts. V usage is TRBV28 and J usage is TRBJ2-3, with D unclear. Germline CDR1 MDHEN, CDR2 SYDVKM. This CDR3 region has 11 residues. V gave up 5 bases and J gave up 2 bases, with 2 bases separating them. The CDR3 nucleotides are TGTGCCAGCAGTGACACAGATACGCAGTATTTT. It specifies CASSDTDTQYF.